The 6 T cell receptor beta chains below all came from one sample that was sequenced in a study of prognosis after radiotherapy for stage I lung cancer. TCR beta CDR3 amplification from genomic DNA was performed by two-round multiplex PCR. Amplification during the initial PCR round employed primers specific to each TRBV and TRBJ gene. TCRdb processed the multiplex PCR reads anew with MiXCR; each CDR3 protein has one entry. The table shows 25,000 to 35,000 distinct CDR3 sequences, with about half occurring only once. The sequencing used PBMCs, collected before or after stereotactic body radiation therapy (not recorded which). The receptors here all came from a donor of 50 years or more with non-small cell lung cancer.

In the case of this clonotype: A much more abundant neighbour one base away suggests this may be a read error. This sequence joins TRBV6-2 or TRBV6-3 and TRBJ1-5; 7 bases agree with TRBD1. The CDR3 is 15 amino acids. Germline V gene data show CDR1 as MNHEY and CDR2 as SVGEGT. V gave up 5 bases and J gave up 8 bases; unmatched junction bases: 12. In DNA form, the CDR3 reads TGTGCCAGCAGTGTAAGCAGGGGGTCGAGTAAGCCCCAGCATTTT. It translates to CASSVSRGSSKPQHF.

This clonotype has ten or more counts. The CDR3 spells CASSPGWDQPQHF. The CDR3 DNA sequence: TGTGCCAGCAGCCCTGGCTGGGACCAGCCCCAGCATTTT. The chain has TRBV6-2 or TRBV6-3 and TRBJ1-5, with D tentatively TRBD1 (5 bases). The germline V gene has CDR1 MNHEY and CDR2 SVGEGT. This CDR3 comprises 13 residues. V was clipped by 6 bases and J by 7 bases, with 13 bases between them.

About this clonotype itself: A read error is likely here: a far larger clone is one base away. CDR3: CASSLVAGAVTGELFF. The CDR3 DNA sequence: TGTGCCAGCAGCTTAGTAGCGGGAGCGGTCACCGGGGAGCTGTTTTTT. This sequence joins TRBV7-9 and TRBJ2-2; TRBD2 matches 9 bases. V was clipped by 1 base and J by 4 bases; unmatched bases: 4. Germline V gene data show CDR1 as SEHNR and CDR2 as FQNEAQ (reference sequence). This CDR3 is 16 amino acids long.

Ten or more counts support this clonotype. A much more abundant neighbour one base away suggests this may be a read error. The CDR3 sequence is CASSSPTGLTGELSF. The DNA for the CDR3 is TGTGCCAGCAGCTCCCCGACAGGGCTCACCGGGGAGCTGTCTTTT. J is TRBJ2-2 and V is TRBV9, with TRBD1 identical over 7 bases. This CDR3 region has 15 residues. Looked up from germline, CDR1 is SGDLS and CDR2 is YYNGEE.

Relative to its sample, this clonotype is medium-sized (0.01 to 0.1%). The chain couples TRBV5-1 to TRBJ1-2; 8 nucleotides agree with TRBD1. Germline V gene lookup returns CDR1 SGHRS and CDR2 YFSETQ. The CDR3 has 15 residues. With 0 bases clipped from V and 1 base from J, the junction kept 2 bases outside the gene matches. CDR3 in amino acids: CASSLATGDNYGYTF. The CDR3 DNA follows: TGCGCCAGCAGCTTGGCGACAGGGGATAACTATGGCTACACCTTC.

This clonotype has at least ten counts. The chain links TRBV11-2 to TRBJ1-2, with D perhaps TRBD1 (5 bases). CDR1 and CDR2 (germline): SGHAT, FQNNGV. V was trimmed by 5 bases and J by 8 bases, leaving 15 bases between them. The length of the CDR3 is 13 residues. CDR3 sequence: CASSPIGAWGYTF. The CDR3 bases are TGTGCCAGCAGCCCAATTGGGGCTTGGGGCTACACCTTC.